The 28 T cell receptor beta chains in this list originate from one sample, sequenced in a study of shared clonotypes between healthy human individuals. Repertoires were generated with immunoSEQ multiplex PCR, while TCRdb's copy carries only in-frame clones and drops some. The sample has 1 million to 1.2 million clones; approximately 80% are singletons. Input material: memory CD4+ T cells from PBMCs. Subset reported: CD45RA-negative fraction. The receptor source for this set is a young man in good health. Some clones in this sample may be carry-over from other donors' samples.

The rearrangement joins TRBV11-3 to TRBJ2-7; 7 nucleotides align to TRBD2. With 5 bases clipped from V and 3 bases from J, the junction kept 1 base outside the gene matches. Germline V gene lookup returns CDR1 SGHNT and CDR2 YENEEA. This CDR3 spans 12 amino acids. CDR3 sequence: CASSRGDYEQYF. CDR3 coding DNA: TGTGCCAGCAGCCGGGGGGACTACGAGCAGTACTTC.

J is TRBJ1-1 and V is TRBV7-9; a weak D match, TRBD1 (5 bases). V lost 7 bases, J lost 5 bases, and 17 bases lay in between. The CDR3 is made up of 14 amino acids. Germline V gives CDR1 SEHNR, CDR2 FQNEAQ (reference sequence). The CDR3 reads CASTGRGDNTEAFF. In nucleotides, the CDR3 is TGTGCCAGCACCGGTCGGGGGGATAATACTGAAGCTTTCTTT.

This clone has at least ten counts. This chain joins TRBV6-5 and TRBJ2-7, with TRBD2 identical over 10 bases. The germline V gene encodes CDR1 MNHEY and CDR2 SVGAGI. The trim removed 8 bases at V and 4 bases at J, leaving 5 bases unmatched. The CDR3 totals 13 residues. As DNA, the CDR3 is TGTGCCAGCTCCTTAGCGGGGGGTTACGAGCAGTACTTC. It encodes CASSLAGGYEQYF.

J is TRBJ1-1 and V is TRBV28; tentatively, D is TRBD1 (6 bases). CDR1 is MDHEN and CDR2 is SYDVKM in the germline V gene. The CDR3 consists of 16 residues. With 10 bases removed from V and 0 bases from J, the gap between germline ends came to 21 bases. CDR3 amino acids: CATSFGGGAVNTEAFF. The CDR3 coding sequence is TGTGCCACCTCCTTCGGGGGGGGCGCGGTGAACACTGAAGCTTTCTTT.

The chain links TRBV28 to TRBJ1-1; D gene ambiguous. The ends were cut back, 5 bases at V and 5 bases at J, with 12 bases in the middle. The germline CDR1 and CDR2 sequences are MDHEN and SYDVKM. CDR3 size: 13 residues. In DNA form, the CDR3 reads TGTGCCAGCAGTCCCCTCCGGACGACTGAAGCTTTCTTT. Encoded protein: CASSPLRTTEAFF.

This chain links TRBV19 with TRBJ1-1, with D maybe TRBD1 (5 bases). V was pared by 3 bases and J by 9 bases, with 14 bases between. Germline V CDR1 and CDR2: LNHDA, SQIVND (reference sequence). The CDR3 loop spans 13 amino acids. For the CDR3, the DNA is TGTGCCAGTAGTATCGAGGGGTCTGTAAAAGCTTTCTTT. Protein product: CASSIEGSVKAFF.

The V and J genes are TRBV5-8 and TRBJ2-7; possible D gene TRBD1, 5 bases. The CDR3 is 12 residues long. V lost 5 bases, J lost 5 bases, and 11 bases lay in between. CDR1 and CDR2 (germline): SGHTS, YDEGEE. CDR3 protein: CASRKSGNEQYF. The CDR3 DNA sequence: TGTGCCAGCAGGAAGTCAGGGAACGAGCAGTACTTC.

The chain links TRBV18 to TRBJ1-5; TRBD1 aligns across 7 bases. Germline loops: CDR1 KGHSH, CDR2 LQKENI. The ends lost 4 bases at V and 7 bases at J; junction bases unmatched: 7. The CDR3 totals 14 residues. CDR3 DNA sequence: TGTGCCAGCTCACAACAGGGGAGCGGGCAGCCCCAGCATTTT. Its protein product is CASSQQGSGQPQHF.

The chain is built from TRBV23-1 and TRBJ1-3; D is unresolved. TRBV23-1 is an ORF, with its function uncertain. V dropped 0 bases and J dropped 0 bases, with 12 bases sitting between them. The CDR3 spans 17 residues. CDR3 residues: CASSQSASDFSGNTIYF. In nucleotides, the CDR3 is TGCGCCAGCAGTCAATCTGCCTCGGATTTCTCTGGAAACACCATATATTTT.

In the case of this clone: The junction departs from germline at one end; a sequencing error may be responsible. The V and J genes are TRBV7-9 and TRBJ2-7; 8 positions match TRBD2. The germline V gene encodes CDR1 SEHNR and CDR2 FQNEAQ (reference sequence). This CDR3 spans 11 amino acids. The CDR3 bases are TGTGCCAGCAGCCCCGAGGCGGGGGGAGACTTC. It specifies CASSPEAGGDF.

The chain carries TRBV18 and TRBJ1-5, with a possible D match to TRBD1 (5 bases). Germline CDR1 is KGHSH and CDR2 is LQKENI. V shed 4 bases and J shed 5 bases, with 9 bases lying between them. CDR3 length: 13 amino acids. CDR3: CASSRDEDQPQHF. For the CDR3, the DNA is TGTGCCAGCTCACGGGACGAGGATCAGCCCCAGCATTTT. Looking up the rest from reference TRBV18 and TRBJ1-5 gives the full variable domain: NAGVMQNPRHLVRRRGQEARLRCSPMKGHSHVYWYRQLPEEGLKFMVYLQKENIIDESGMPKERFSAEFPKEGPSILRIQQVVRGDSAAYFCASSRDEDQPQHFGDGTRLSIL.

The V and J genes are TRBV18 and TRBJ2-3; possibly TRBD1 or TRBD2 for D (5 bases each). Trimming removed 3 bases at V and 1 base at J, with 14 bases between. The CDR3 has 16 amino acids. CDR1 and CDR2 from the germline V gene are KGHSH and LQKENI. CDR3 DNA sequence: TGTGCCAGCTCACCCCTCAGGGAGAGGGGCACAGATACGCAGTATTTT. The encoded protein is CASSPLRERGTDTQYF.

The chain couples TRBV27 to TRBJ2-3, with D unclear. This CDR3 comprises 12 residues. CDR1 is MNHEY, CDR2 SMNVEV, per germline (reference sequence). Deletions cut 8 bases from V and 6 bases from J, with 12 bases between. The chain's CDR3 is CASGSILDTQYF. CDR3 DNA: TGTGCCAGCGGATCGATTTTGGATACGCAGTATTTT.

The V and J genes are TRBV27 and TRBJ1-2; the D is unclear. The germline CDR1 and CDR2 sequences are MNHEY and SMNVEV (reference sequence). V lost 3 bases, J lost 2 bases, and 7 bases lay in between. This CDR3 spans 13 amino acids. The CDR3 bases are TGTGCCAGCAGTTTGTTACGGAACTATGGCTACACCTTC. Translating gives CASSLLRNYGYTF.

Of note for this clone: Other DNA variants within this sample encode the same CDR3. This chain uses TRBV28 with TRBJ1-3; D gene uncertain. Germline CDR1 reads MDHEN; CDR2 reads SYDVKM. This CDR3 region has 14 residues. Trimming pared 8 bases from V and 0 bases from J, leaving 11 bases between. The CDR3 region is CASSWTASGNTIYF. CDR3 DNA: TGTGCCAGCTCCTGGACGGCCTCTGGAAACACCATATATTTT.

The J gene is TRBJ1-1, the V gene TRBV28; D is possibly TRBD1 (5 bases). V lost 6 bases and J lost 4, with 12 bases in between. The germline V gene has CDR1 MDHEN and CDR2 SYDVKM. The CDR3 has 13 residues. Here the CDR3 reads CASSPRRVTEAFF. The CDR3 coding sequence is TGTGCCAGCAGCCCTCGCAGGGTCACTGAAGCTTTCTTT.

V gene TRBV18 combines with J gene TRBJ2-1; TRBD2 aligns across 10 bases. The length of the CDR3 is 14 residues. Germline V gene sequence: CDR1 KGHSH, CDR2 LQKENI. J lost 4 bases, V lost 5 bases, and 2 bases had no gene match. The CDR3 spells CASSGTSEYNEQFF. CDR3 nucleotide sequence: TGTGCCAGCTCAGGGACTAGCGAGTACAATGAGCAGTTCTTC.

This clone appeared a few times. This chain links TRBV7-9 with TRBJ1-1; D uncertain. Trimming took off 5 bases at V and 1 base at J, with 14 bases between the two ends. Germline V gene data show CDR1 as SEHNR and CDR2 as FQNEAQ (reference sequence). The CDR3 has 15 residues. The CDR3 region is CASSPNRAGNTEAFF. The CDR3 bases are TGTGCCAGCAGCCCCAACCGGGCAGGGAACACTGAAGCTTTCTTT.

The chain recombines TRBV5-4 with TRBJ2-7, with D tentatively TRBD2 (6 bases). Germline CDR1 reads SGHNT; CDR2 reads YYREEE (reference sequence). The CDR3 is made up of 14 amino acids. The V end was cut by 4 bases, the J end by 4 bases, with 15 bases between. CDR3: CASSNNGGMYEQYF. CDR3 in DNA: TGTGCCAGCAGCAATAACGGGGGAATGTACGAGCAGTACTTC. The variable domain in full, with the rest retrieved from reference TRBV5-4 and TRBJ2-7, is ETGVTQSPTHLIKTRGQQVTLRCSSQSGHNTVSWYQQALGQGPQFIFQYYREEENGRGNFPPRFSGLQFPNYSSELNVNALELDDSALYLCASSNNGGMYEQYFGPGTRLTVT.

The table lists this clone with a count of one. The CDR3 protein is CAWSVQVAGDSEQYF. The CDR3 DNA reads TGTGCCTGGAGTGTACAGGTAGCGGGAGATAGCGAGCAGTACTTC. The rearrangement links TRBV30 to TRBJ2-7; 9 bases align to TRBD2. With V trimmed by 0 bases and J by 6 bases, 9 bases remained unmatched. The CDR3 is made up of 15 amino acids. Germline V lookup: CDR1 GTSNPN, CDR2 SVGIG (reference sequence).

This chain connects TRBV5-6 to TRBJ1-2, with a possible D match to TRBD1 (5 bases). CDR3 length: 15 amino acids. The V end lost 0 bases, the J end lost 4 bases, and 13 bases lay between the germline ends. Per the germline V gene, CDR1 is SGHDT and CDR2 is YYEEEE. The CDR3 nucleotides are TGTGCCAGCAGCTTGGAACGGGACGCAGGCTATGGCTACACCTTC. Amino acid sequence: CASSLERDAGYGYTF.

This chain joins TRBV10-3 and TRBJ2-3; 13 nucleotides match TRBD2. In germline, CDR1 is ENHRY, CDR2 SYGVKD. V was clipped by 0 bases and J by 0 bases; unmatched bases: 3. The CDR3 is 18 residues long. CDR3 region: CAISESLAGGLSTDTQYF. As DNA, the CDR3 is TGTGCCATCAGTGAGTCACTAGCGGGAGGGCTAAGCACAGATACGCAGTATTTT.

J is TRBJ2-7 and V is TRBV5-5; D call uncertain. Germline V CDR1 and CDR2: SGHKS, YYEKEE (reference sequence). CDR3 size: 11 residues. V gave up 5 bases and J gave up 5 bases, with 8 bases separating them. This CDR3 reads CASSWRNEQYF. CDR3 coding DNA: TGTGCCAGCAGTTGGAGAAACGAGCAGTACTTC.

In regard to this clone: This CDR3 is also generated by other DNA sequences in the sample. CDR3 sequence (DNA): TGTGCCTGGAGTGTACGAGAGGTCAAGGAGACCCAGTACTTC. It specifies CAWSVREVKETQYF. The chain employs TRBV30 and TRBJ2-5; the D is unclear. V lost 0 bases and J lost 5, with 13 bases in between. The length of the CDR3 is 14 residues. CDR1 GTSNPN and CDR2 SVGIG come from the germline V gene (reference sequence).

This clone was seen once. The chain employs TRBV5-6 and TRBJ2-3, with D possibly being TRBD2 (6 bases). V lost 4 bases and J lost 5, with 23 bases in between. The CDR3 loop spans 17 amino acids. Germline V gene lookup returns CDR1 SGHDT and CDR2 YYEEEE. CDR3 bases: TGTGCCAGCAGCCCCTCCCAGGGCGGGAATCGGCAAGATACGCAGTATTTT. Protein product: CASSPSQGGNRQDTQYF.

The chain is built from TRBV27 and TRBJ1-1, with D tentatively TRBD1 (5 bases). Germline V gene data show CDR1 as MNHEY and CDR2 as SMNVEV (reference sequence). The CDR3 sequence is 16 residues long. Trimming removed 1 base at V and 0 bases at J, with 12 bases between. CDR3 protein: CASSLYGGEMNTEAFF. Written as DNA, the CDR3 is TGTGCCAGCAGTTTATATGGGGGGGAAATGAACACTGAAGCTTTCTTT.

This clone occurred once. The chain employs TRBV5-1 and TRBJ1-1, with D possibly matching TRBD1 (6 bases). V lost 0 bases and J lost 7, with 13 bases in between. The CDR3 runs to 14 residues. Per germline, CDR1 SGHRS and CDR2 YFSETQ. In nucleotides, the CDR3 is TGCGCCAGCAGCTTGGAGAGGACAGCCCATGAAGCTTTCTTT. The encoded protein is CASSLERTAHEAFF.

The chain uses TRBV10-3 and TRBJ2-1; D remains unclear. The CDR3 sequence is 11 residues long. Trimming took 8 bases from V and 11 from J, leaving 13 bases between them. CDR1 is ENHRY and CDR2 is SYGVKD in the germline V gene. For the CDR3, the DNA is TGTGCCATCTCAGACGGCACGCAGCAGTTCTTC. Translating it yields CAISDGTQQFF.